This T cell receptor beta chain appears in the sequencing data of a study of blood T cell repertoires in COVID-19. Enrolled through a virtual design, the participants were between 18 and 89 years of age and came from about two dozen US areas. The CDR3 sequence is 20 residues long. Germline V gene sequence: CDR1 GTSNPN, CDR2 SVGIG (reference sequence). With V trimmed by 8 bases and J by 1 base, 25 bases remained unmatched. The method was immunoSEQ multiplex PCR; TCRdb's version includes in-frame clones alone and lacks a portion of them. The sample records 200,000 to 250,000 clones, roughly 89% being singletons.

The chain joins TRBV30 to TRBJ2-4, with 8 bases aligning to TRBD1. This sequence originates from a woman aged 40 to 50 who had recovered from COVID-19. The sequenced sample consisted of PBMCs or T cells enriched from blood (not recorded which). CDR3 bases: TGTGCCGGAAACACTAGGACAGGGACAAATGGTTATTGGGCCAAAAACATTCAGTACTTC. As protein: CAGNTRTGTNGYWAKNIQYF.